One sample yielded the 22 T cell receptor beta chains listed below, sequenced in a study of blood T cell repertoires in COVID-19. Produced via immunoSEQ multiplex PCR; TCRdb's table is partial and in-frame only. The data show 50,000 to 70,000 clones, with just over 85% seen just once and under 8% held by the top ten. The sample was peripheral blood. The source is a man aged 45-60 years with active COVID-19.

CDR3 nucleotides: TGTGCCAGCAGCCCTAGGGGCAGTTCACCCCTCCACTTT. Its translation is CASSPRGSSPLHF. The chain employs TRBV7-2 and TRBJ1-6; possibly TRBD1 for D (5 bases). Germline V lookup: CDR1 SGHTA, CDR2 FQGNSA. This CDR3 has 13 residues. Trimming shortened V by 5 bases and J by 9 bases, and 11 bases separated the two germline ends.

This chain uses TRBV18 with TRBJ1-2; 10 nucleotides line up with TRBD1. Germline CDR1 is KGHSH and CDR2 is LQKENI. The CDR3 loop spans 17 amino acids. V lost 5 bases and J lost 4; bases outside the gene matches: 13. The CDR3 region is CASSSTGGASSGYGYTF. In DNA, the CDR3 is TGTGCCAGCTCATCGACAGGGGGCGCATCTTCGGGCTATGGCTACACCTTC.

This clone has only a few counts. This chain uses TRBV6-6 with TRBJ1-4; D is undetermined. Germline values: CDR1 MNHNY, CDR2 SVGAGI (reference sequence). This CDR3 has 12 amino acids. Trimming left V 4 bases short and J 8 bases short, with 8 bases between. CDR3 coding DNA: TGTGCCAGCAGTTCCCCCCCAGAAAAACTGTTTTTT. Protein: CASSSPPEKLFF.

The rearrangement links TRBV19 to TRBJ1-5; D possibly corresponds to TRBD1 (5 bases). The CDR3 totals 12 residues. The V end was cut by 5 bases, the J end by 5 bases, with 7 bases between. Germline-derived CDR1 and CDR2 are LNHDA and SQIVND (reference sequence). The CDR3 is CASSGGDQPQHF. As DNA, the CDR3 is TGTGCCAGTAGTGGGGGGGATCAGCCCCAGCATTTT.

The chain combines TRBV19 with TRBJ1-6; 9 positions agree with TRBD1. In germline, CDR1 is LNHDA, CDR2 SQIVND (reference sequence). The V gene end was trimmed by 4 bases and the J gene end by 10 bases; junction bases not matched to a gene: 2. The CDR3 spans 13 residues. CDR3 bases: TGTGCCAGTAGTACCACAGGGGGCTCACCCCTCCACTTT. It specifies CASSTTGGSPLHF. Supplemented by reference TRBV19 and TRBJ1-6, the full variable domain reads DGGITQSPKYLFRKEGQNVTLSCEQNLNHDAMYWYRQDPGQGLRLIYYSQIVNDFQKGDIAEGYSVSREKKESFPLTVTSAQKNPTAFYLCASSTTGGSPLHFGNGTRLTVT.

The chain couples TRBV12-5 to TRBJ1-5; TRBD1 aligns across 10 bases. The CDR3 runs 16 residues. Germline V lookup: CDR1 LGHNT, CDR2 FRNRAP. The junction had 5 bases not matched to a gene; V was cut back by 4 bases and J by 2 bases. The CDR3 bases are TGTGCTAGTGGTTCGGGGGACAGGGGACGCAATCAGCCCCAGCATTTT. Its protein product is CASGSGDRGRNQPQHF.

The CDR3 region is CASSPTGQRNTEAFF. The DNA for the CDR3 is TGTGCCAGCAGCCCCACGGGACAGAGAAACACTGAAGCTTTCTTT. This chain links TRBV7-3 with TRBJ1-1; 7 bases agree with TRBD1. Trimming removed 5 bases from V and 2 bases from J; junction bases left unmatched: 8. The CDR3 spans 15 residues. Germline V gene sequence: CDR1 SGHTA, CDR2 FQGTGA.

This sequence joins TRBV5-4 and TRBJ2-5, with TRBD1 matching over 10 bases. The CDR3 has 14 amino acids. Unmatched junction bases numbered 1, after V lost 3 bases and J lost 2 bases. Germline CDR1 is SGHNT and CDR2 is YYREEE (reference sequence). CDR3 protein: CASSSGQGQETQYF. As DNA, the CDR3 is TGTGCCAGCAGCTCGGGACAGGGGCAAGAGACCCAGTACTTC.

The chain has TRBV4-1 and TRBJ2-1; 11 bases align to TRBD2. The germline CDR1 and CDR2 sequences are MGHRA and YSYEKL. V was clipped by 4 bases and J by 9 bases; unmatched bases: 11. The CDR3 runs 16 residues. The chain's CDR3 is CASSPFATSGNSEQFF. The CDR3 nucleotides are TGCGCCAGCAGCCCTTTTGCGACTAGCGGGAATAGTGAGCAGTTCTTC.

This chain links TRBV4-1 with TRBJ2-3; perhaps TRBD2 as D (6 bases). The CDR3 extends over 16 amino acids. Germline loops: CDR1 MGHRA, CDR2 YSYEKL. V dropped 3 bases and J dropped 5 bases, with 18 bases sitting between them. CDR3 residues: CASSQGGGAPGDTQYF. The CDR3 nucleotides read TGCGCCAGCAGCCAGGGGGGTGGAGCACCTGGAGATACGCAGTATTTT.

V usage is TRBV6-6 and J usage is TRBJ2-5, with TRBD1 identical over 9 bases. The trim removed 7 bases at V and 4 bases at J, leaving 4 bases unmatched. Germline assignment: CDR1 MNHNY and CDR2 SVGAGI (reference sequence). This CDR3 has 13 amino acids. The CDR3 region is CASNPTGGETQYF. The CDR3 nucleotides read TGTGCCAGCAATCCGACAGGGGGAGAGACCCAGTACTTC.

In its sample, this clone was seen a few times. CDR3 amino acids: CASSEAAETSQHF. The CDR3 region has the DNA TGTGCCAGCAGTGAAGCGGCGGAGACCAGCCAGCATTTT. The rearrangement joins TRBV6-1 to TRBJ1-5; D not resolved. From germline, CDR1 is MNHNS and CDR2 SASEGT. The V and J ends lost 0 bases and 12 bases respectively, with 12 bases between them. This CDR3 region has 13 residues.

V is TRBV5-1 and J is TRBJ1-3; D unclear. The V gene lost 0 bases and the J gene lost 0 bases, with 4 bases spanning the gap. The CDR3 extends over 14 amino acids. Germline V gene data show CDR1 as SGHRS and CDR2 as YFSETQ. The CDR3 region is CASSLASSGNTIYF. DNA for the CDR3: TGCGCCAGCAGCTTGGCTTCCTCTGGAAACACCATATATTTT. Looking up the rest from reference TRBV5-1 and TRBJ1-3 gives the full variable domain: KAGVTQTPRYLIKTRGQQVTLSCSPISGHRSVSWYQQTPGQGLQFLFEYFSETQRNKGNFPGRFSGRQFSNSRSEMNVSTLELGDSALYLCASSLASSGNTIYFGEGSWLTVV.

This clone has just one count. This rearrangement joins TRBV19 to TRBJ1-5; possible D gene TRBD1, 5 bases. The CDR3 contains 17 residues. V was trimmed by 7 bases and J by 2 bases, leaving 21 bases between them. Per germline, CDR1 LNHDA and CDR2 SQIVND (reference sequence). CDR3 amino acids: CASTEMWGGIGNQPQHF. The CDR3 nucleotides read TGTGCCAGTACCGAGATGTGGGGCGGGATTGGCAATCAGCCCCAGCATTTT. The full variable domain, with the rest looked up from reference TRBV19 and TRBJ1-5, is DGGITQSPKYLFRKEGQNVTLSCEQNLNHDAMYWYRQDPGQGLRLIYYSQIVNDFQKGDIAEGYSVSREKKESFPLTVTSAQKNPTAFYLCASTEMWGGIGNQPQHFGDGTRLSIL.

This rearrangement joins TRBV29-1 to TRBJ2-5; a possible D gene is TRBD2 (6 bases). CDR3 length: 13 amino acids. Germline values: CDR1 SQVTM, CDR2 ANQGSEA. The V and J ends lost 5 bases and 1 base respectively, with 11 bases between them. This CDR3 is CSVIGGFQETQYF. The CDR3 coding sequence is TGCAGCGTTATAGGAGGGTTCCAAGAGACCCAGTACTTC.

This chain links TRBV11-2 with TRBJ1-1, with 8 bases aligning to TRBD1. The CDR3 is 16 residues long. Per germline, CDR1 SGHAT and CDR2 FQNNGV. The junction had 8 bases not matched to a gene; V was cut back by 5 bases and J by 0 bases. The CDR3 DNA reads as TGTGCCAGCAGCACCCGGACAGGGCTCATGAACACTGAAGCTTTCTTT. Its protein product is CASSTRTGLMNTEAFF.

The chain is built from TRBV24-1 and TRBJ2-1; D perhaps matches TRBD1 (6 bases). The CDR3 extends over 16 amino acids. The V gene lost 5 bases and the J gene lost 3 bases, with 16 bases spanning the gap. The germline V gene has CDR1 KGHDR and CDR2 SFDVKD. The CDR3 DNA is TGTGCCACCAGTGGGGACGGCAGGGGAATCTACAATGAGCAGTTCTTC. Protein product: CATSGDGRGIYNEQFF.

The rearrangement links TRBV7-9 to TRBJ1-2; TRBD1 matches at 9 bases. The V and J ends lost 2 bases and 7 bases, in that order; junction bases with no gene match: 14. Germline values: CDR1 SEHNR, CDR2 FQNEAQ (reference sequence). This CDR3 contains 17 residues. CDR3 bases: TGTGCCAGCAGCTTATTACCGGGACAGGGTAGCTCGGGTGGCTACACCTTC. This translates into CASSLLPGQGSSGGYTF. The full variable domain, rest sourced from reference TRBV7-9 and TRBJ1-2, is DTGVSQNPRHKITKRGQNVTFRCDPISEHNRLYWYRQTLGQGPEFLTYFQNEAQLEKSRLLSDRFSAERPKGSFSTLEIQRTEQGDSAMYLCASSLLPGQGSSGGYTFGSGTRLTVV.

The J gene is TRBJ2-2, the V gene TRBV5-1; D perhaps matches TRBD1 (5 bases). V was pared by 4 bases and J by 6 bases, with 13 bases between. The CDR3 is 14 amino acids. Germline V gene lookup returns CDR1 SGHRS and CDR2 YFSETQ. CDR3 DNA sequence: TGCGCCAGCAGCCAGGACACCTGGTCCGGGGAGCTGTTTTTT. It encodes CASSQDTWSGELFF.

This clone has only a few counts. The rearrangement uses TRBV3-1 (or the pseudogene TRBV3-2) and TRBJ2-1, with D tentatively TRBD2 (5 bases). Germline V gene sequence: CDR1 LGHDT, CDR2 YNNKEL (reference sequence). V was shortened by 0 bases and J by 7 bases, with 22 bases between the two germline ends. The CDR3 is 18 residues long. CDR3 sequence reads: CASSQDPRVGSRLNEQFF. The CDR3 DNA reads TGTGCCAGCAGCCAAGACCCTCGGGTGGGGAGTCGTTTGAATGAGCAGTTCTTC.

Only one count was recorded for this clone. The J gene is TRBJ1-1, the V gene TRBV12-5; 7 nucleotides match TRBD1. Germline V gene sequence: CDR1 LGHNT, CDR2 FRNRAP. The CDR3 is 14 amino acids. With V trimmed by 0 bases and J by 5 bases, 3 bases remained unmatched. CDR3 loop: CASGLVAGGTEAFF. The CDR3 DNA follows: TGTGCTAGTGGTTTGGTGGCAGGGGGTACTGAAGCTTTCTTT. The full variable domain, rest sourced from reference TRBV12-5 and TRBJ1-1, is DARVTQTPRHKVTEMGQEVTMRCQPILGHNTVFWYRQTMMQGLELLAYFRNRAPLDDSGMPKDRFSAEMPDATLATLKIQPSEPRDSAVYFCASGLVAGGTEAFFGQGTRLTVV.

This clone was seen just once. The chain links TRBV25-1 to TRBJ2-1; TRBD2 is a possible D gene (6 bases). The germline V gene encodes CDR1 MGHDK and CDR2 SYGVNS. The CDR3 is made up of 15 amino acids. Between the trimmed V and J ends, which lost 3 bases and 3 bases, there was a span of 12 bases. CDR3 protein: CASSDVGGGYNEQFF. The DNA for the CDR3 is TGTGCCAGCAGTGATGTCGGGGGAGGCTACAATGAGCAGTTCTTC.